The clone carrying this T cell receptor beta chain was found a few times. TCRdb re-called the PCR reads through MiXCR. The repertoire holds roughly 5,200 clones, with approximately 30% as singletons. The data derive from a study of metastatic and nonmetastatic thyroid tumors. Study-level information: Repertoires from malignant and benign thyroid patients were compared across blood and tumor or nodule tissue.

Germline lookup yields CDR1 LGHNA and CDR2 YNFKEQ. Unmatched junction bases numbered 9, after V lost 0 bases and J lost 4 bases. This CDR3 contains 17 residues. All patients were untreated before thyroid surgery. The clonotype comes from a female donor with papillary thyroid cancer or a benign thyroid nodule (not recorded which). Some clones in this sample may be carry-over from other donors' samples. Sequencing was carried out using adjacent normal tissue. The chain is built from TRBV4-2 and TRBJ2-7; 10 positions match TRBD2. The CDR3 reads CASSQDGLAGVRYEQYF. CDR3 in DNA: TGTGCCAGCAGCCAAGATGGGCTAGCGGGGGTACGTTACGAGCAGTACTTC.